The present TCR beta chain was sequenced within a study of T cells in Graves' hyperthyroidism and ophthalmopathy. Study details: Blood was drawn when the patient was first diagnosed and still untreated.

Trimming took 1 base from V and 6 from J; bases not matched to a gene: 17. Germline V gene lookup returns CDR1 MDHEN and CDR2 SYDVKM. The CDR3 is 19 amino acids. The TCR beta CDR3 regions underwent amplification using RNA transcripts as the source. Carried out on the TCR CDR3, a first-round RT-PCR used the HTBI primer set. TCRdb reprocessed the multiplex PCR reads with MiXCR, giving one entry per CDR3 protein. The sample includes around 300,000 distinct CDR3 sequences, roughly an eighth seen only once; the top ten take roughly 7.7%. This clonotype was recorded at least ten times. Absence of ophthalmopathy progression within 18 months defined stable Graves' hyperthyroidism.

The origin of this receptor is a woman between 40 and 55 years old with Graves' hyperthyroidism. V gene TRBV28 combines with J gene TRBJ1-5; 8 nucleotides agree with TRBD1. The sample taken for sequencing was blood. The CDR3 nucleotides read TGTGCCAGCAGTTTATTCGGACAGGGCCAAACTCTCTTCGCTCAGCCCCAGCATTTT. As protein: CASSLFGQGQTLFAQPQHF.